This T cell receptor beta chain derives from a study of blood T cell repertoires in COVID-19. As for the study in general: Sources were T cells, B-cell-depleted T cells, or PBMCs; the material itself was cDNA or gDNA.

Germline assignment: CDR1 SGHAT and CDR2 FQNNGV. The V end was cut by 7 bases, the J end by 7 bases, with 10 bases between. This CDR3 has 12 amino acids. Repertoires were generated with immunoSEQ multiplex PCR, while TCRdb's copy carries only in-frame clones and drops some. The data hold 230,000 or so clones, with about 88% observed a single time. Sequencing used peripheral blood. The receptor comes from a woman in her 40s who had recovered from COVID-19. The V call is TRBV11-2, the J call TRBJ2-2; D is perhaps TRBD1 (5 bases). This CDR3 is CASTGSVGELFF. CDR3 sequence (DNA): TGTGCCAGCACAGGGTCGGTCGGGGAGCTGTTTTTT.